Sequencing of this TCR beta chain was carried out in a study of T-cell reconstitution after alpha-beta-depleted transplantation in children. Germline V gene lookup returns CDR1 MNHEY and CDR2 SVGEGT. This CDR3 region has 13 residues. V was shortened by 7 bases and J by 2 bases, with 11 bases between the two germline ends. As it was prepared, the TCRbeta library received unique molecular identifiers. TCRdb reprocessed the PCR reads via MiXCR and lists one record per CDR3 protein. The sample has under 450,000 distinct CDR3 sequences, less than 15% seen once; the top ten hold around 4.1%. This clonotype was sampled from a human donor who donated a stem cell graft to a child with Fanconi anemia. Material: PBMCs, obtained from the stem cell graft. The chain carries TRBV6-2 or TRBV6-3 and TRBJ2-5, with D possibly matching TRBD1 (6 bases). This CDR3 is CASKMDRQETQYF. CDR3 nucleotide sequence: TGTGCCAGCAAGATGGACAGACAAGAGACCCAGTACTTC.